These T cell receptor beta chains were read from a single sample in a study of brain T cells in children with intractable seizures. Here immunoSEQ multiplex PCR was the method, and the copy in TCRdb shows in-frame clones only, minus some. The sample consists of tens of thousands of clones, around 91% of them appearing once. Material: peripheral blood, obtained at surgery. The receptors originated from a girl aged 2-10 years with Rasmussen encephalitis and intractable seizures. Each CDR3 is given with its conserved first and last residue. A D gene is named only where the DNA matches it firmly. Only some rows state a clone size, as once, few, many or a class for expanded clones.

TRBD2 | TRBJ2-3 | - | 16 | TRBV7-3 | CASSLGLAGRTDTQYF | TGTGCCAGCAGCTTGGGGTTAGCGGGGCGCACAGATACGCAGTATTTT
- | TRBJ2-1 | - | 13 | TRBV7-3 | CASSNRQTNEQFF | TGTGCCAGCAGCAACCGACAGACCAATGAGCAGTTCTTC
TRBD1 | TRBJ1-5 | - | 15 | TRBV5-1 | CASSLTTGKQQPQHF | TGCGCCAGCAGCCTAACGACAGGGAAGCAACAGCCCCAGCATTTT
TRBD2 | TRBJ2-7 | - | 13 | TRBV10-1 | CASSPAGGHEQYF | TGCGCCAGCAGTCCAGCGGGAGGGCATGAGCAGTACTTC
- | TRBJ1-5 | - | 14 | TRBV30 | CAWSVRGSNQPQHF | TGTGCCTGGAGTGTACGAGGGAGCAATCAGCCCCAGCATTTT
TRBD1 | TRBJ1-1 | - | 14 | TRBV30 | CAWRDGDRNTEAFF | TGTGCCTGGAGGGACGGGGACAGGAACACTGAAGCTTTCTTT
- | TRBJ1-2 | - | 13 | TRBV2 | CASSPSRNYGYTF | TGTGCCAGCAGTCCATCCAGAAACTATGGCTACACCTTC
- | TRBJ2-5 | - | 14 | TRBV11-3 | CASSLGGGPVAQYF | TGTGCCAGCAGCTTAGGAGGAGGGCCTGTGGCCCAGTACTTC
TRBD1 | TRBJ1-2 | once | 13 | TRBV24-1 | CATRRQGGYGYTF | TGTGCCACCAGAAGACAGGGGGGCTATGGCTACACCTTC
- | TRBJ1-3 | once | 17 | TRBV7-2 | CASSPGRAVISGNTIYF | TGTGCCAGCAGCCCCGGTAGGGCAGTTATATCTGGAAACACCATATATTTT
- | TRBJ1-2 | few | 14 | TRBV5-4 | CASSSLRSNYGYTF | TGTGCCAGCAGCTCCCTCAGATCTAACTATGGCTACACCTTC
- | TRBJ1-2 | - | 14 | TRBV19 | CASSPGGVPHGYTF | TGTGCCAGTAGTCCCGGAGGGGTCCCCCATGGCTACACCTTC
- | TRBJ1-1 | - | 14 | TRBV29-1 | CSAKGLAGHTEAFF | TGCAGCGCGAAAGGACTCGCAGGGCACACTGAAGCTTTCTTT
- | TRBJ2-5 | - | 13 | TRBV5-1 | CASSLIIPLLLYF | TGCGCCAGCAGCCTTATCATCCCTTTACTTTTGTACTTC
- | TRBJ1-2 | - | 14 | TRBV12-5 | CASAPDIPPYGYTF | TGTGCTAGTGCCCCGGACATCCCACCGTATGGCTACACCTTC
TRBD2 | TRBJ2-2 | - | 14 | TRBV30 | CAWRGGPNTGELFF | TGTGCCTGGAGGGGAGGGCCTAACACCGGGGAGCTGTTTTTT
TRBD1 | TRBJ2-7 | - | 16 | TRBV19 | CASSIRLGTGSYEQYF | TGTGCCAGTAGTATCCGCCTCGGGACAGGCTCCTACGAGCAGTACTTC
TRBD2 | TRBJ2-1 | - | 14 | TRBV7-3 | CASSLAGGGNEQFF | TGTGCCAGCAGCCTAGCGGGAGGAGGAAATGAGCAGTTCTTC
- | TRBJ2-7 | once | 15 | TRBV7-8 | CASSSRQVYSYEQYF | TGTGCCAGCAGCTCCCGACAGGTCTACTCCTACGAGCAGTACTTC
- | TRBJ1-5 | - | 14 | TRBV3-1/TRBV3-2 | CASSQGTARQPQHF | TGTGCCAGCAGCCAGGGAACAGCCAGGCAGCCCCAGCATTTT
- | TRBJ1-1 | once | 13 | TRBV29-1 | CSARPDFFAEAFF | TGCAGCGCTAGACCGGATTTCTTTGCTGAAGCTTTCTTT
- | TRBJ1-4 | - | 14 | TRBV20-1 | CSASSGATNEKLFF | TGCAGTGCGAGTTCAGGGGCAACTAATGAAAAACTGTTTTTT
- | TRBJ2-1 | - | 15 | TRBV4-2 | CASSYELARYNEQFF | TGTGCCAGCAGCTACGAACTAGCTAGGTACAATGAGCAGTTCTTC
- | TRBJ2-3 | - | 15 | TRBV3-1/TRBV3-2 | CASSQVLAIGDTQYF | TGTGCCAGCAGCCAGGTGTTGGCAATCGGAGATACGCAGTATTTT
- | TRBJ2-5 | - | 12 | TRBV6-2/TRBV6-3 | CASSSSEETQYF | TGTGCCAGCAGTTCTAGTGAAGAGACCCAGTACTTC
- | TRBJ2-2 | - | 13 | TRBV13 | CASSLGNTGELFF | TGTGCCAGCAGCTTGGGTAACACCGGGGAGCTGTTTTTT